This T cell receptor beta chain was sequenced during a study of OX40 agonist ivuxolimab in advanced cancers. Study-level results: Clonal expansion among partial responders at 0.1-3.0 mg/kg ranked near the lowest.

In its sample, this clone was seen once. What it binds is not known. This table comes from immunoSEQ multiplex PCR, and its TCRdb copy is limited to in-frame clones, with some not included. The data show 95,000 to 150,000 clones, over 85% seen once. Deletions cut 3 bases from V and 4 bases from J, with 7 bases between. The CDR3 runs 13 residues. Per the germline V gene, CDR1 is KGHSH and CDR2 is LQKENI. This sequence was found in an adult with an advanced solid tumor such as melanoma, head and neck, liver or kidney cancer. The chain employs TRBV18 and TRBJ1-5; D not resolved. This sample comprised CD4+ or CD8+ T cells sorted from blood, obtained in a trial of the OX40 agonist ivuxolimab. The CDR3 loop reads CASSPGRNQPQHF. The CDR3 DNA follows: TGTGCCAGCTCACCTGGACGAAATCAGCCCCAGCATTTT.